The entry that follows covers one T cell receptor (beta chain) sequence. Its antigen is unidentified. TCRdb itself ran the 5' RACE reads through MiXCR, one entry per CDR3 protein. This table has some 5,100 distinct CDR3 sequences, roughly 23% appearing once. The data were taken from a study of spatial heterogeneity in lung cancer. Overall study: TCR transcript abundance in tumor regions was strongly correlated with the T cell module score obtained from matched bulk RNA-seq. Raw sequencing reads included, on average, more than 8.5 appearances of each unique TCR and UMI combination.

Points from the study as a whole: Intratumoral expanded alpha and beta TCR counts were found to track tumor mutation counts.

Time point defined: sample taken at primary tumor resection. The donor population consisted of 72 patients with untreated, early-stage non-small cell lung cancer. Unsorted tumor, nontumor lung tissue or cryopreserved PBMC supplied the whole RNA. The sequence came from a male donor with early-stage non-small cell lung cancer. The sample consisted of lung tumor tissue, taken at surgery.

CDR3 sequence reads: CAWRGQYEQYF. The CDR3 DNA follows: TGTGCCTGGAGAGGACAGTATGAGCAGTACTTC. V gene TRBV30 combines with J gene TRBJ2-7; weak D call: TRBD1 (6 bases). Trimming took 3 bases from V and 7 from J, leaving 10 bases between them. CDR1 is GTSNPN and CDR2 is SVGIG in the germline V gene (reference sequence). The CDR3 loop spans 11 amino acids.